This is a list of T cell receptor beta chains from one sample in a study of shared clonotypes between healthy human individuals. TCRdb's copy holds only in-frame clones and misses some; the assay was immunoSEQ multiplex PCR. The sample has some 1,900,000 clones, approximately 95% seen once. Sequenced material: naive CD8+ T cells sorted from blood. These receptors all come from a man aged 18 to 30 in good health. The CDR3 runs from the conserved cysteine through the conserved F or W. A D gene is named only where the DNA matches it firmly. Clone size is stated in some rows and not others, as once, few, many or a class when expanded.

>few|-|TRBJ2-1|TRBV9
CASSVGTLNEQFF
TGTGCCAGCAGCGTAGGGACTCTGAATGAGCAGTTCTTC
>-|-|TRBJ2-7|TRBV19
CASTFTVGSYEQYF
TGTGCCAGTACTTTCACAGTCGGCTCCTACGAGCAGTACTTC
>-|TRBD2|TRBJ2-3|TRBV27
CASSSLTSGGATDTQYF
TGTGCCAGCAGTTCATTAACTAGCGGGGGGGCCACAGATACGCAGTATTTT
>-|-|TRBJ1-1|TRBV5-1
CASSATDMNTEAFF
TGCGCCAGCAGCGCGACTGATATGAACACTGAAGCTTTCTTT
>-|TRBD1|TRBJ2-7|TRBV29-1
CSVLDRDRGYEQYF
TGCAGCGTGTTGGACCGGGACAGGGGATACGAGCAGTACTTC
>-|-|TRBJ2-2|TRBV29-1
CSAPSSATGELFF
TGCAGCGCCCCCTCAAGTGCGACCGGGGAGCTGTTTTTT
>-|TRBD2|TRBJ2-1|TRBV28
CASSPRLAGGAYNEQFF
TGTGCCAGCAGCCCCAGACTAGCGGGGGGCGCCTACAATGAGCAGTTCTTC
>-|-|TRBJ1-5|TRBV2
CASSGGGQPQHF
TGTGCCAGCAGTGGGGGTGGTCAGCCCCAGCATTTT
>-|-|TRBJ1-5|TRBV6-5
CASSYSGLSQPQHF
TGTGCCAGCAGTTACTCAGGGTTAAGCCAGCCCCAGCATTTT
>-|-|TRBJ1-3|TRBV2
CASSEGGEGSGNTIYF
TGTGCCAGCAGTGAAGGGGGGGAAGGATCTGGAAACACCATATATTTT
>-|-|TRBJ2-3|TRBV27
CASSGLGTRGPDTQYF
TGTGCCAGCAGCGGTCTAGGTACTCGGGGCCCAGATACGCAGTATTTT
>-|TRBD2|TRBJ2-7|TRBV9
CASSVGSGASYEQYF
TGTGCCAGCAGCGTAGGTAGCGGGGCCTCCTACGAGCAGTACTTC
>-|-|TRBJ2-1|TRBV5-6
CASSFFPGGGDEQFF
TGTGCCAGCAGCTTTTTTCCGGGGGGCGGCGATGAGCAGTTCTTC
>-|TRBD1|TRBJ2-7|TRBV7-6
CASSLGDRGSYEQYF
TGTGCCAGCAGCTTAGGGGACAGGGGCTCCTACGAGCAGTACTTC
>-|-|TRBJ2-7|TRBV28
CASSLDGGTYEQYF
TGTGCCAGCAGTCTCGACGGGGGCACCTACGAGCAGTACTTC
>-|-|TRBJ1-2|TRBV28
CASSLRTAGDGYTF
TGTGCCAGCAGTCTAAGGACAGCAGGGGATGGCTACACCTTC
>-|-|TRBJ1-2|TRBV10-2
CASSAVEDFNYGYTF
TGCGCCAGCAGTGCTGTAGAGGATTTTAACTATGGCTACACCTTC
>-|-|TRBJ2-4|TRBV4-3
CASSQDRGILGAKNIQYF
TGCGCCAGCAGCCAAGATCGGGGGATCCTTGGGGCCAAAAACATTCAGTACTTC
>once|-|TRBJ1-1|TRBV27
CASSLRMGVGTEAFF
TGTGCCAGCAGTTTACGGATGGGGGTTGGGACTGAAGCTTTCTTT
>-|-|TRBJ1-1|TRBV27
CASSFIGPRMGTEAFF
TGTGCCAGCAGTTTTATTGGACCCCGGATGGGCACTGAAGCTTTCTTT
>-|TRBD1|TRBJ2-5|TRBV9
CASSAWDRGVQETQYF
TGTGCCAGCAGCGCCTGGGACAGGGGAGTCCAAGAGACCCAGTACTTC
>-|TRBD1|TRBJ1-5|TRBV5-6
CASRPPAGQLRDQPQHF
TGTGCCAGCAGACCACCGGCGGGACAGCTAAGAGATCAGCCCCAGCATTTT
>-|TRBD1|TRBJ2-7|TRBV2
CASIQGGQGIGRGFYEQYF
TGTGCCAGCATCCAAGGTGGACAGGGGATCGGGCGCGGCTTCTACGAGCAGTACTTC
>-|-|TRBJ1-1|TRBV9
CASSVEPAGVFEAFF
TGTGCCAGCAGCGTAGAACCGGCTGGGGTTTTCGAAGCTTTCTTT
>once|-|TRBJ2-7|TRBV4-1
CASSPREGLSYEQYF
TGCGCCAGCAGCCCCCGTGAGGGCCTGTCCTACGAGCAGTACTTC
>-|-|TRBJ2-7|TRBV27
CASSRVGRTDEQYF
TGTGCCAGCAGTCGGGTCGGCAGGACCGACGAGCAGTACTTC
>-|-|TRBJ2-7|TRBV7-9
CASSSFGLLDYEQYF
TGTGCCAGCAGCTCCTTTGGACTGCTCGATTACGAGCAGTACTTC
>-|TRBD1|TRBJ2-7|TRBV15
CATSFGQGAYEQYF
TGTGCCACCAGCTTTGGACAGGGGGCCTACGAGCAGTACTTC
>-|-|TRBJ1-2|TRBV4-2
CASSQGEGGLGYTF
TGTGCCAGCAGCCAAGGGGAGGGGGGCCTTGGCTACACCTTC
>-|-|TRBJ2-7|TRBV5-6
CASSPGPRVGHEQYF
TGTGCCAGCAGTCCGGGACCTCGAGTGGGGCACGAGCAGTACTTC
>-|TRBD1|TRBJ1-1|TRBV6-1
CASSEAADRENTEAFF
TGTGCCAGCAGTGAAGCTGCCGACAGGGAGAACACTGAAGCTTTCTTT
>-|TRBD2|TRBJ2-2|TRBV9
CASSPISGIASGELFF
TGTGCCAGCAGTCCAATCAGCGGGATCGCTTCTGGGGAGCTGTTTTTT
>-|-|TRBJ2-5|TRBV7-7
CASSFSYQETQYF
TGTGCTAGCAGCTTCAGTTACCAAGAGACCCAGTACTTC
>-|-|TRBJ2-7|TRBV6-5
CASSYSSGERYYEQYF
TGTGCCAGCAGTTACTCATCGGGCGAACGATACTACGAGCAGTACTTC
>-|-|TRBJ2-1|TRBV2
CASSERGGSDEQFF
TGTGCCAGCAGTGAACGGGGCGGATCCGATGAGCAGTTCTTC
>-|TRBD2|TRBJ2-1|TRBV6-1
CASQRDYSYNEQFF
TGTGCCAGTCAAAGGGACTACTCCTACAATGAGCAGTTCTTC
>-|TRBD2|TRBJ2-3|TRBV28
CASSLQPGLAQYF
TGTGCCAGCAGTTTACAGCCGGGACTAGCGCAGTATTTT
>-|-|TRBJ2-7|TRBV2
CARQGEGDEQYF
TGTGCCAGACAGGGGGAGGGCGACGAGCAGTACTTC
>-|-|TRBJ1-1|TRBV5-6
CASSLGSNTEAFF
TGTGCCAGCAGCTTGGGCTCGAACACTGAAGCTTTCTTT
>once|TRBD1|TRBJ2-7|TRBV27
CASSFSMGQASYEQYF
TGTGCCAGCAGCTTTTCAATGGGACAGGCATCCTACGAGCAGTACTTC
>-|-|TRBJ1-1|TRBV19
CASMGNTEAFF
TGTGCCAGTATGGGAAACACTGAAGCTTTCTTT
>-|-|TRBJ2-1|TRBV2
CAIPEGPTREQFF
TGTGCCATCCCCGAAGGGCCCACCAGGGAGCAGTTCTTC
>once|-|TRBJ2-5|TRBV29-1
CSVGQTQETQYF
TGCAGCGTTGGGCAGACGCAAGAGACCCAGTACTTC
>-|-|TRBJ2-2|TRBV15
CATSSPTGNTGELFF
TGTGCCACCAGCAGCCCCACAGGGAACACCGGGGAGCTGTTTTTT
>-|-|TRBJ2-1|TRBV7-2
CASSFLRSYEQFF
TGTGCCAGCAGCTTCCTCAGATCCTATGAGCAGTTCTTC
>-|TRBD1|TRBJ2-7|TRBV6-5
CASSYRTGSYEQYF
TGTGCCAGCAGTTACAGGACAGGCTCCTACGAGCAGTACTTC
>-|TRBD1|TRBJ1-6|TRBV5-1
CASSFMTGPESPLHF
TGCGCCAGCAGCTTCATGACAGGGCCAGAGTCACCCCTCCACTTT
>-|TRBD1|TRBJ2-1|TRBV6-5
CASSTTGGQNEQFF
TGTGCCAGCAGCACGACAGGGGGCCAGAATGAGCAGTTCTTC
>-|TRBD1|TRBJ2-5|TRBV19
CASSPGTGGWETQYF
TGTGCCAGTAGTCCTGGGACAGGGGGCTGGGAGACCCAGTACTTC
>-|TRBD1|TRBJ1-5|TRBV18
CASSPPGPGQGSNQPQHF
TGTGCCAGCTCACCACCGGGACCGGGACAGGGCTCAAATCAGCCCCAGCATTTT
>-|TRBD1|TRBJ2-4|TRBV4-1
CASSQALTGLDIQYF
TGCGCCAGCAGCCAAGCCTTGACAGGGCTGGACATTCAGTACTTC
>-|-|TRBJ1-1|TRBV16
CASSQWGTEAFF
TGTGCCAGCAGCCAATGGGGCACTGAAGCTTTCTTT
>once|TRBD2|TRBJ2-1|TRBV4-1
CASSQRDGGASYNEQFF
TGCGCCAGCAGCCAGAGGGACGGGGGGGCCTCCTACAATGAGCAGTTCTTC
>-|-|TRBJ1-2|TRBV9
CASSVQGEDGYTF
TGTGCCAGCAGCGTGCAGGGTGAGGATGGCTACACCTTC